Listed here are 29 T cell receptor beta chains from one sample, sequenced in a study of T cells in localized non-small cell lung cancer. The assay was immunoSEQ multiplex PCR, and TCRdb's table has in-frame clones only and misses some. In the table there are 30,000 or so clones, approximately 92% of which are singletons. Sequenced here: peripheral blood, sampled before any cancer treatment. These receptor sequences come from a female donor of 60 years or more with stage I lung adenocarcinoma.

A single count supports this clone. The rearrangement uses TRBV27 and TRBJ2-2; D gene unclear. V was trimmed by 3 bases and J by 8 bases, leaving 7 bases between them. The germline gives CDR1 MNHEY, CDR2 SMNVEV (reference sequence). The CDR3 extends over 12 amino acids. Here the CDR3 reads CASSFMGGELFF. In nucleotides, the CDR3 is TGTGCCAGCAGTTTCATGGGGGGGGAGCTGTTTTTT.

V and J are TRBV5-6 and TRBJ1-3; D not certain. The CDR3 totals 14 residues. CDR1 and CDR2 from the germline V gene are SGHDT and YYEEEE. V was clipped by 3 bases and J by 2 bases, with 9 bases between them. The CDR3 nucleotides are TGTGCCAGCAGCTCGGGTGGGACTGGAAACACCATATATTTT. Protein product: CASSSGGTGNTIYF.

The chain joins TRBV18 to TRBJ1-2, with TRBD1 matching over 7 bases. This CDR3 is 15 amino acids long. V was pared by 2 bases and J by 4 bases, with 7 bases of the junction left unmatched. Germline V gene sequence: CDR1 KGHSH, CDR2 LQKENI. Here the CDR3 DNA reads TGTGCCAGCTCACCATTCACAGGGGATACCTATGGCTACACCTTC. The encoded protein is CASSPFTGDTYGYTF.

This clone was seen more than once but under ten times. This chain connects TRBV19 to TRBJ1-1; tentatively, D is TRBD1 (6 bases). Trimming took off 10 bases at V and 7 bases at J, with 10 bases between the two ends. Germline assignment: CDR1 LNHDA and CDR2 SQIVND (reference sequence). The CDR3 contains 10 residues. The DNA of the CDR3 is TGTGCCACCCGAGGGGGTGAAGCTTTCTTT. Translated, it gives CATRGGEAFF.

The chain uses TRBV5-4 and TRBJ2-7, with D possibly being TRBD1 (6 bases). This CDR3 contains 14 residues. Trimming pared 4 bases from V and 4 bases from J, leaving 15 bases between. Per germline, CDR1 SGHNT and CDR2 YYREEE (reference sequence). CDR3: CASSERTVRYEQYF. The CDR3 nucleotides read TGTGCCAGCAGCGAGAGGACAGTGCGGTACGAGCAGTACTTC.

J is TRBJ2-7 and V is TRBV29-1; either TRBD1 or TRBD2 may supply D (5 bases each). V was shortened by 5 bases and J by 2 bases, with 13 bases between the two germline ends. The CDR3 runs 13 residues. Germline loops: CDR1 SQVTM, CDR2 ANQGSEA. The CDR3: CSVRPGTAYEQYF. The DNA of the CDR3 is TGCAGCGTTCGGCCTGGGACCGCCTACGAGCAGTACTTC.

The rearrangement joins TRBV18 to TRBJ2-5; D may be TRBD1 (6 bases). Germline CDR1 KGHSH, CDR2 LQKENI. Between the trimmed V and J ends, which lost 0 bases and 5 bases, there was a span of 10 bases. This CDR3 has 14 residues. CDR3 residues: CASSPPTGRETQYF. For the CDR3, the DNA is TGTGCCAGCTCACCACCAACAGGGCGGGAGACCCAGTACTTC.

The chain employs TRBV10-3 and TRBJ1-3, with a tentative D call TRBD1 (6 bases). This CDR3 has 13 amino acids. The V and J ends lost 10 bases and 2 bases respectively, with 12 bases between them. Germline-derived CDR1 and CDR2 are ENHRY and SYGVKD. CDR3 nucleotide sequence: TGTGCCACCGCTACAGGGACTGGAAACACCATATATTTT. It is translated as CATATGTGNTIYF.

The gene calls are TRBV4-3 and TRBJ2-3; TRBD2 aligns across 9 bases. The CDR3 has 15 amino acids. V was clipped by 1 base and J by 6 bases; unmatched bases: 5. The germline V gene has CDR1 LGHNA and CDR2 YSLEER. The chain's CDR3 is CASSQVLAGTDTQYF. CDR3 sequence (DNA): TGCGCCAGCAGCCAAGTGCTAGCGGGGACCGATACGCAGTATTTT.

This chain uses TRBV10-3 with TRBJ2-3; 9 bases align to TRBD2. In germline, CDR1 is ENHRY, CDR2 SYGVKD. Trimming at V came to 6 bases and at J to 0 bases, leaving 7 bases not matched to a gene. There are 16 residues in the CDR3. CDR3 DNA: TGTGCCATCAGGCTAGCGGGGACCCGAAGCACAGATACGCAGTATTTT. Translating gives CAIRLAGTRSTDTQYF.

The chain recombines TRBV4-1 with TRBJ2-7; possibly TRBD2 for D (6 bases). Trimming stripped 1 base from V and 6 bases from J, with 13 bases between. The CDR3 is 14 residues long. Germline V gene sequence: CDR1 MGHRA, CDR2 YSYEKL. CDR3 sequence: CASSQVVGGPEQYF. CDR3 DNA: TGCGCCAGCAGCCAAGTGGTCGGAGGGCCCGAGCAGTACTTC.

The chain combines TRBV10-2 with TRBJ1-1; tentatively, D is TRBD1 (6 bases). The CDR3 contains 15 residues. Trimming took 1 base from V and 4 from J, leaving 13 bases between them. Germline CDR1 WSHSY, CDR2 SAAADI. CDR3 DNA sequence: TGCGCCAGCAGTGAGTTACAGGAGGGGGGCACTGAAGCTTTCTTT. This codes for CASSELQEGGTEAFF.

The chain couples TRBV5-6 to TRBJ1-5; the match to TRBD1 covers 10 bases. Germline CDR1 and CDR2: SGHDT and YYEEEE. With V trimmed by 3 bases and J by 8 bases, 8 bases remained unmatched. This CDR3 comprises 15 residues. DNA for the CDR3: TGTGCCAGCAGCTCCACCGGGACAGGGGAAGAGCCCCAGCATTTT. The encoded protein is CASSSTGTGEEPQHF.

The CDR3 spells CASSLGRTYEQYF. CDR3 DNA sequence: TGTGCCAGCAGCTTGGGACGGACCTACGAGCAGTACTTC. J is TRBJ2-7 and V is TRBV5-4; D ambiguous. V shed 0 bases and J shed 2 bases, with 6 bases lying between them. Germline V gene data show CDR1 as SGHNT and CDR2 as YYREEE (reference sequence). This CDR3 has 13 residues.

The chain has TRBV2 and TRBJ2-3; D not resolved. This CDR3 has 15 residues. The V end lost 4 bases, the J end lost 0 bases, and 11 bases lay between the germline ends. Germline loops: CDR1 SNHLY, CDR2 FYNNEI. CDR3 DNA: TGTGCCAGCAGTGCCGGCCCTCACAGCACAGATACGCAGTATTTT. Translated, it gives CASSAGPHSTDTQYF.

The chain is built from TRBV7-9 and TRBJ1-1; no definite D call. V shed 0 bases and J shed 4 bases, with 6 bases lying between them. CDR1 and CDR2 from the germline V gene are SEHNR and FQNEAQ (reference sequence). The CDR3 spans 13 residues. The CDR3 DNA is TGTGCCAGCAGCTTAGCAGGGCTCACTGAAGCTTTCTTT. Translation gives CASSLAGLTEAFF.

This rearrangement joins TRBV19 to TRBJ2-2; D is unclear. The germline V gene encodes CDR1 LNHDA and CDR2 SQIVND (reference sequence). The V end was cut by 4 bases, the J end by 0 bases, with 6 bases between. The CDR3 runs to 14 residues. CDR3 nucleotide sequence: TGTGCCAGTAGTACGCCAGCGAACACCGGGGAGCTGTTTTTT. This translates into CASSTPANTGELFF.

The chain links TRBV6-5 to TRBJ1-6, with D perhaps TRBD1 (5 bases). The length of the CDR3 is 14 residues. Germline lookup yields CDR1 MNHEY and CDR2 SVGAGI. Between the trimmed V and J ends, which lost 2 bases and 5 bases, there was a span of 7 bases. The CDR3 DNA is TGTGCCAGCAGTTACGCAGGGCATAATTCACCCCTCCACTTT. Protein: CASSYAGHNSPLHF.

This clone has a single count. V is TRBV19 and J is TRBJ2-2, with a tentative D call TRBD2 (6 bases). In germline, CDR1 is LNHDA, CDR2 SQIVND (reference sequence). The CDR3 is made up of 17 amino acids. The V end lost 1 base, the J end lost 4 bases, and 16 bases lay between the germline ends. CDR3 DNA sequence: TGTGCCAGTAGTATAGTGGAGGGGCCAGTAGCCACCGGGGAGCTGTTTTTT. It translates to CASSIVEGPVATGELFF.

The chain links TRBV5-1 to TRBJ1-1; perhaps TRBD1 as D (5 bases). The germline V and J ends were trimmed by 4 bases and 1 base, with 14 bases remaining between them. This CDR3 spans 15 amino acids. The germline V gene has CDR1 SGHRS and CDR2 YFSETQ. The CDR3 DNA follows: TGCGCCAGCAGCGCCGGGACTCTTCCGAACACTGAAGCTTTCTTT. Encoded protein: CASSAGTLPNTEAFF.

The chain's CDR3 is CASSLRDRDVITF. Written as DNA, the CDR3 is TGTGCCAGCAGCCTACGGGACAGGGACGTGATCACCTTC. The chain employs TRBV13 and TRBJ1-2, with 9 positions matching TRBD1. The CDR3 totals 13 residues. The germline V gene has CDR1 PRHDT and CDR2 FYEKMQ (reference sequence). Trimming at V came to 5 bases and at J to 13 bases, leaving 11 bases not matched to a gene. Supplemented by reference TRBV13 and TRBJ1-2, the full variable domain reads AAGVIQSPRHLIKEKRETATLKCYPIPRHDTVYWYQQGPGQDPQFLISFYEKMQSDKGSIPDRFSAQQFSDYHSELNMSSLELGDSALYFCASSLRDRDVITFGSGTRLTVV.

V and J are TRBV4-3 and TRBJ2-5; no definite D call. The CDR3 contains 14 residues. Trimming took 1 base from V and 5 from J, leaving 11 bases between them. Germline loops: CDR1 LGHNA, CDR2 YSLEER. The CDR3 loop reads CASSQALSKETQYF. CDR3 nucleotide sequence: TGCGCCAGCAGCCAAGCTCTTAGTAAGGAGACCCAGTACTTC.

The chain is built from TRBV5-6 and TRBJ2-3; D remains unclear. The V end lost 4 bases, the J end lost 4 bases, and 10 bases lay between the germline ends. This CDR3 is 13 amino acids long. Germline assignment: CDR1 SGHDT and CDR2 YYEEEE. The CDR3 DNA reads as TGTGCCAGCAGCCTTTTGACCTCAGATACGCAGTATTTT. Its protein is CASSLLTSDTQYF.

The CDR3: CASSRRLGGNTEAFF. The CDR3, as DNA: TGTGCCAGCAGCCGACGGTTGGGGGGGAACACTGAAGCTTTCTTT. The chain combines TRBV11-3 with TRBJ1-1; TRBD1 might be the D (5 bases). From germline, CDR1 is SGHNT and CDR2 YENEEA. The CDR3 is 15 residues long. Trimming removed 5 bases from V and 1 base from J, with 14 bases in between.

The CDR3 loop reads CASSEDRWSTDTQYF. The CDR3 DNA is TGTGCCAGCAGTGAAGACAGGTGGAGCACAGATACGCAGTATTTT. The rearrangement uses TRBV2 and TRBJ2-3, with D possibly matching TRBD1 (5 bases). The CDR3 has 15 amino acids. The germline V gene encodes CDR1 SNHLY and CDR2 FYNNEI. Trimming took off 1 base at V and 0 bases at J, with 8 bases between the two ends.

V and J are TRBV7-6 and TRBJ1-5, with D perhaps matching TRBD1 (6 bases). The V and J ends lost 1 base and 4 bases respectively, with 17 bases between them. The CDR3 covers 17 residues. Germline V gene data show CDR1 as SGHVS and CDR2 as FNYEAQ. CDR3 protein: CASSLEGGELRNQPQHF. CDR3 bases: TGTGCCAGCAGCTTAGAGGGGGGAGAATTGAGGAATCAGCCCCAGCATTTT.

The chain has TRBV6-1 and TRBJ1-2, with D perhaps TRBD1 (5 bases). V gave up 6 bases and J gave up 8 bases, with 13 bases separating them. Germline CDR1 is MNHNS and CDR2 is SASEGT. This CDR3 has 12 residues. The CDR3 loop reads CASRGVALGYTF. CDR3 DNA: TGTGCCAGCAGGGGGGTAGCGCTCGGCTACACCTTC.

The genes are TRBV28 and TRBJ1-5, with D hard to call. This CDR3 comprises 11 residues. Germline-derived CDR1 and CDR2 are MDHEN and SYDVKM. Between the trimmed V and J ends, which lost 4 bases and 7 bases, there was a span of 5 bases. The CDR3 protein is CASSSQQPQHF. CDR3 sequence (DNA): TGTGCCAGCAGTTCCCAACAGCCCCAGCATTTT.

The gene calls are TRBV18 and TRBJ1-2; 8 bases agree with TRBD1. CDR3 length: 14 amino acids. V lost 2 bases and J lost 6; bases outside the gene matches: 5. Per the germline V gene, CDR1 is KGHSH and CDR2 is LQKENI. The CDR3 nucleotides are TGTGCCAGCTCACCAGGACAGGGATCAAATGGCTACACCTTC. Translating gives CASSPGQGSNGYTF.